The clone carrying this TCR beta chain showed up many times. Its target is unknown. The sample is drawn from a study of neurological immune-mediated disorders. Study-wide results and caveats: HTLV-1-associated myelopathy ranked highest for TCR clonal expansion and multiple sclerosis lowest, beneath healthy controls. The absence of any CDR3 amino acid sequence shared by expanded clones across subjects suggests that repertoires were private in all groups. On phylogenetic grouping, the repertoires of 18 of 34 multiple sclerosis patients fell within one related-CDR3 cluster, constituting a possible signature.

CDR3 length equals 16 residues. V shed 3 bases and J shed 0 bases, with 12 bases lying between them. Described time point: longitudinal time-point 3. cDNA synthesis was performed by 5'RACE with 10-nucleotide random UMIs. One entry per CDR3 protein, called by TCRdb with MiXCR from the 5' RACE reads. This table has some 80,000 distinct CDR3 sequences, 4.3% appearing once. This clonotype was obtained from an older woman with multiple sclerosis. V and J are TRBV12-3 or TRBV12-4 and TRBJ1-3, with D possibly being TRBD1 (6 bases). The sequencing input was PBMCs. CDR3 nucleotide sequence: TGTGCCAGCAGTTTCTGGGGGGGGCCCTCTGGAAACACCATATATTTT. The encoded protein is CASSFWGGPSGNTIYF.